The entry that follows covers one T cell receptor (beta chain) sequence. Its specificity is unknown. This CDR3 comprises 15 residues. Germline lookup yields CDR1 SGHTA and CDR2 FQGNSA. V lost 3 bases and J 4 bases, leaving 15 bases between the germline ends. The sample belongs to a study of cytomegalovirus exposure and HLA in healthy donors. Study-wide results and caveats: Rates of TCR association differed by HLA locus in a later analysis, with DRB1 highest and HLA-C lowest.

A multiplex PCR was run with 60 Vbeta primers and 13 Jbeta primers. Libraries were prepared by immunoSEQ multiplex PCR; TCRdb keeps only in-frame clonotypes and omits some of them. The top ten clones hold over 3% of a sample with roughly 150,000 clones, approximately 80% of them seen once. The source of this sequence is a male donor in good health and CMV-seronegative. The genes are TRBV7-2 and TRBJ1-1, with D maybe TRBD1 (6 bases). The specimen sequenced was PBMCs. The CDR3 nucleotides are TGTGCCAGCAGCTTTAAATGGGGAGGGGGCACTGAAGCTTTCTTT. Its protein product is CASSFKWGGGTEAFF.